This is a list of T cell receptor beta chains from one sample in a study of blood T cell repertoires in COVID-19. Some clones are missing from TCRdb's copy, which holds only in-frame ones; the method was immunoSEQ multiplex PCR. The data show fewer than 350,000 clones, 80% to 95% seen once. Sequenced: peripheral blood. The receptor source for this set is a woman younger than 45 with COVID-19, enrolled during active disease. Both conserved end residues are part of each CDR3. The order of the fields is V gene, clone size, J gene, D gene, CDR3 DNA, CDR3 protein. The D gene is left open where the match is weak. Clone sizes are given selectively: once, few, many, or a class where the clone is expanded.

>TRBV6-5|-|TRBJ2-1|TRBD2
TGTGCCAGCAGTTACCGGACTAGCGGGATATACAATGAGCAGTTCTTC
CASSYRTSGIYNEQFF
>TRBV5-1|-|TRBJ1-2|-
TGCGCCAGCTCTCCCCGAGCGGGAGCTAACTATGGCTACACCTTC
CASSPRAGANYGYTF
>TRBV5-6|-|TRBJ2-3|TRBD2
TGTGCCAGCAGCCCTGGACTAGCGGGGACCGGTACGCAGTATTTT
CASSPGLAGTGTQYF
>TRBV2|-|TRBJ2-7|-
TGTGCCAGCCCTCGGGACCGCCCCATCGCATGGGGGCACTACGAGCAGTACTTC
CASPRDRPIAWGHYEQYF
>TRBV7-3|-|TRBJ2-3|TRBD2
TGTGCCAGCAGCTTAAGAGCGGGAGGGGAAGATTTT
CASSLRAGGEDF
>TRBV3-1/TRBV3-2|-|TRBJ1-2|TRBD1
TGTGCCAGCAGCCAAGATCGTGGAGGCGGACAGGGGTTATTGTACGGCTACACCTTC
CASSQDRGGGQGLLYGYTF
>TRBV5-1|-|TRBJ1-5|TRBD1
TGCGCCAGCAGCATTGGGACAGGGCGAAATCAGCCCCAGCATTTT
CASSIGTGRNQPQHF
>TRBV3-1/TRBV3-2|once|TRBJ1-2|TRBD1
TGTGCCAGCAGCCACGGGACAGGTCATAACTATGGCTACACCTTC
CASSHGTGHNYGYTF
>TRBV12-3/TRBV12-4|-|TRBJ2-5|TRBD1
TGTGCCAGCAGCCTACAGGGGGATGGGACCCAGTACTTC
CASSLQGDGTQYF
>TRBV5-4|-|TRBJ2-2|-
TGTGCCAGCAGCTTTCGAGGAGTCGGCACCGGGGAGCTGTTTTTT
CASSFRGVGTGELFF
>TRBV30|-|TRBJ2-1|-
TGTGCCTGGAGTGTAAGGGGGTACAATGAGCAGTTCTTC
CAWSVRGYNEQFF
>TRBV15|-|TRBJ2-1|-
TGTGCCACCAGCAGAGCCCGACAGTTTTACAATGAGCAGTTCTTC
CATSRARQFYNEQFF
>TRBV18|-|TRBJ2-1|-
TGTGCCAGCTCACCAAGCAGGGCTCCCTCGAATGAGCAGTTCTTC
CASSPSRAPSNEQFF
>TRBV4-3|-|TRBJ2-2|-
TGCGCCAGCAGCCCGCGAACAGGAACCGGGGAGCTGTTTTTT
CASSPRTGTGELFF
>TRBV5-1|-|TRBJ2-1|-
TGCGCCAGCAGCTTGATTCCTACCCACAATGAGCAGTTCTTC
CASSLIPTHNEQFF
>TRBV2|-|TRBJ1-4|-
TGTGCCAGCAGGACGACAGCTTATAATGAAAAACTGTTTTTT
CASRTTAYNEKLFF